This T cell receptor beta chain was profiled in a study of T cell changes during pregnancy in multiple sclerosis (dated by TCRdb to about 2019). Study-level background: The study looked at changes in the T cell repertoire across pregnancy in women with multiple sclerosis.

To note about this clone: Its recognized antigen is unknown. No qualities accompany the bases; no much larger clone lies one base away.

Receptor libraries were prepared by the immunoSEQ multiplex PCR assay. The clones in this table, taken by TCRdb from immuneACCESS, are in-frame only. Not every clone is retained; where verified, under half of the shortfall comes from an unresolved V gene, and the cause of the rest is unknown. Within this sample are 40,000 to 45,000 clones, with around 90% of them counted one time only. About 0.7% of the sample is held by the ten biggest clonotypes. Looking up the germline V gene (reference sequence) yields CDR1 MNHNY and CDR2 SVGAGI. Inclusive of the bounding cysteine and phenylalanine, the CDR3 is 14 residues long. The entry retains the CDR3 DNA only, 42 bases that are in frame from base 1. Trimming at the junction amounts to 2 bases on V and 1 base on J, and the germline ends lie 8 bases apart.

The sample in question was CD4+ T cells from peripheral blood mononuclear cells, obtained before pregnancy. The TCR was taken from a female donor with multiple sclerosis, enrolled in a pregnancy study. The chain links TRBV6-6 with TRBJ1-1; no confident D gene assignment can be made. The DNA sequence reads TGTGCCAGCAGTTACGAGGTAGGGAACACTGAAGCTTTCTTT. Its translation reads: CASSYEVGNTEAFF.